The clone carrying this T cell receptor beta chain was observed a handful of times. What it binds is unknown. This CDR3 has 13 amino acids. The germline CDR1 and CDR2 sequences are SGHNT and YYREEE (reference sequence). The V and J ends lost 4 bases and 5 bases, in that order; junction bases with no gene match: 5. Clones were sequenced by immunoSEQ multiplex PCR, and TCRdb holds only the in-frame ones, with some missing. The sample holds 50,000 or so clones, more than 80% seen once. The time point here: baseline, week 1 (first vaccination visit). Treatment of the sample: pre-vaccination baseline after standard-of-care therapy. This sample is drawn from a study of a mutant IDH1 vaccine in newly diagnosed glioma. Overall study: Previous treatment comprised radiotherapy, temozolomide, or both, mostly both.

Study-level results: The occurrence of vaccine-induced immune responses was seen in 90% to 95% of patients. Variations in leading peripheral T cell clonotypes appeared to have no connection with pseudoprogression.

This clonotype was obtained from a man aged 18 to 35 with glioma. J is TRBJ2-7 and V is TRBV5-4; 8 bases are a match to TRBD1. Sequencing was performed on PBMCs, taken from a glioma patient treated with radiotherapy, temozolomide or both. The CDR3 coding sequence is TGTGCCAGCAGCGCGGACAGGGTCCACGAGCAGTACTTC. Translating gives CASSADRVHEQYF.